Listed below are T cell receptor beta chains from one sample, sequenced in a study of OX40 agonist ivuxolimab in advanced cancers. Data came from immunoSEQ multiplex PCR; TCRdb stores just in-frame clones and leaves some out. The data hold about 89,000 clones, with about 92% observed a single time. This sample comprised CD4+ or CD8+ T cells sorted from blood, obtained in a trial of the OX40 agonist ivuxolimab. All receptors derive from an adult with an advanced solid tumor such as melanoma, head and neck, liver or kidney cancer. Each CDR3 is given with its conserved first and last residue. Fields, in order: V gene, D gene, CDR3 protein. A D gene is named only where the DNA matches it firmly.

>TRBV5-1|.
CASSYRGTTNTGELFF
>TRBV30|TRBD1
CAWSVGGQGANTIYF
>TRBV2|.
CASSQQGDTEAFF
>TRBV5-1|.
CASSLEGNYNEQFF
>TRBV5-4|.
CASSLDYNEQFF
>TRBV13|.
CASSSQSQGNTIYF
>TRBV6-1|.
CASSEIYNEQFF
>TRBV6-5|.
CASSYPDSSSTDTQYF
>TRBV18|TRBD1
CASSPPDTGVYTGELFF
>TRBV6-6|.
CASKEGNQPQHF
>TRBV28|TRBD1
CASSRDSRYGYTF
>TRBV27|.
CASTPRGTPSADTQYF
>TRBV2|TRBD2
CASRDRTSGDTQYF
>TRBV5-1|.
CASSSIRGNTGELFF
>TRBV6-1|.
CASYSHNYGYTF
>TRBV30|TRBD1
CAWSPQGARTGELFF
>TRBV19|TRBD2
CASSVPAGSGGSDTQYF
>TRBV7-8|TRBD2
CASSLERREISNEQFF
>TRBV9|.
CASSTTSGGLVQPQHF
>TRBV19|TRBD1
CASSTPRGYGYTF
>TRBV4-2|.
CASSSLYEQFF
>TRBV7-2|TRBD2
CASSIQPASGGVNNEQFF
>TRBV9|.
CASSVWAGYNEQFF
>TRBV5-1|.
CASSLVEGGETQYF
>TRBV19|.
CASRPAVSYNEQFF
>TRBV28|TRBD2
CASSFIGSGGADTQYF
>TRBV7-9|.
CASSSFWRDSYNEQFF
>TRBV6-6|.
CASGIPPIEELFF
>TRBV7-2|.
CASSEGNSNQPQHF
>TRBV6-5|TRBD2
CASSSTSGRAGEEQFF
>TRBV6-5|TRBD1
CASSYSGTGEEKLFF
>TRBV9|.
CASSVQDTQYF
>TRBV4-3|TRBD1
CASSQEWAQGAIYGYTF
>TRBV11-3|TRBD1
CASSLYRDSHYNEQFF
>TRBV30|.
CAWSVAVEQFF
>TRBV18|.
CASSPGAGPLQPQHF
>TRBV30|.
CAFNRGNEKLFF
>TRBV19|.
CASSWRDPREKGGYTF
>TRBV11-2|TRBD2
CASRGTSGPEWNEQFF
>TRBV11-3|.
CASSLEGFLGTAGELFF
>TRBV28|.
CASSSMGLSYGYTF
>TRBV19|.
CASSQTRVPANSSYEQYF
>TRBV28|.
CASSFSSGRPVYEQYF
>TRBV27|TRBD2
CASSRLAGGTSGANVLTF
>TRBV28|.
CASSLPPPTNYGYTF
>TRBV21-1|.
CASSKGGTGYNQPQHF
>TRBV7-2|TRBD2
CASSLQRGEQFF
>TRBV5-4|.
CASSRLGHPGGEQYF